This record looks at one TCR beta chain sequence and its context. The data belong to a study of blood T cell repertoires in COVID-19. The data were produced by immunoSEQ multiplex PCR, yet TCRdb's version contains in-frame clones alone and is incomplete. The sample lists about 210,000 clones; about 91% were seen once. The junction had 3 bases not matched to a gene; V was cut back by 7 bases and J by 2 bases. Germline CDR1 and CDR2: MGHDK and SYGVNS. The CDR3 has 13 residues. V and J are TRBV25-1 and TRBJ1-1, with 8 bases that match TRBD1. The source of this sequence is a man aged 25-45 years with acute or convalescent COVID-19. Input material: peripheral blood. The CDR3 DNA reads TGTGCCAGCAATGGACAGGGCAACACTGAAGCTTTCTTT. Translating it yields CASNGQGNTEAFF.